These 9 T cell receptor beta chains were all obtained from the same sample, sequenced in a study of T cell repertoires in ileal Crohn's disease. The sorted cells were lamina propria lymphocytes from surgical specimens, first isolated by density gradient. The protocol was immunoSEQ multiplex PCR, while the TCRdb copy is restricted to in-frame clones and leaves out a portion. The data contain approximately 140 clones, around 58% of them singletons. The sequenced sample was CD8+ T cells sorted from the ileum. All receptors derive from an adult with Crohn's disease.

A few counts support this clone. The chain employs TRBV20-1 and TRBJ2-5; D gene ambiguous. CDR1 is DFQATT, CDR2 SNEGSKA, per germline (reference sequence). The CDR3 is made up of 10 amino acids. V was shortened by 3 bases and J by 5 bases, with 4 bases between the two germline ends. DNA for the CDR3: TGCAGTGCTAGTATCGAGACCCAGTACTTC. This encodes CSASIETQYF.

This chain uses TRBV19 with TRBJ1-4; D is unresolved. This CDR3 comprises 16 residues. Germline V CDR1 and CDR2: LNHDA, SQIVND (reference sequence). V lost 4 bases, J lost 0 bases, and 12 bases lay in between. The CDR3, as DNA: TGTGCCAGTAGTAAAACCATAGAGACAACTAATGAAAAACTGTTTTTT. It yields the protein CASSKTIETTNEKLFF.

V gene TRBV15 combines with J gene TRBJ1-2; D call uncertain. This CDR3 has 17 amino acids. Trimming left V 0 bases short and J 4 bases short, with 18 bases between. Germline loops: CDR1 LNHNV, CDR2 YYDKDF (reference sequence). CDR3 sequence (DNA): TGTGCCACCAGCAGAGATCCGTTAACGGTCTTCTTCTATGGCTACACCTTC. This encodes CATSRDPLTVFFYGYTF. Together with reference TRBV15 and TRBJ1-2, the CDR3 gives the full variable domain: DAMVIQNPRYQVTQFGKPVTLSCSQTLNHNVMYWYQQKSSQAPKLLFHYYDKDFNNEADTPDNFQSRRPNTSFCFLDIRSPGLGDTAMYLCATSRDPLTVFFYGYTFGSGTRLTVV.

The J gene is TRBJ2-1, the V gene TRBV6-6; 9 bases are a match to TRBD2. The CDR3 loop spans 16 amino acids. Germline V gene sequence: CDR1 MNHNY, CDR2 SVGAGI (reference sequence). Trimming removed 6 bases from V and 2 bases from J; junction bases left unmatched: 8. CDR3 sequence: CASRNPGGGAYNEQFF. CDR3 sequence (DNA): TGTGCCAGCAGAAACCCTGGCGGGGGGGCCTACAATGAGCAGTTCTTC.

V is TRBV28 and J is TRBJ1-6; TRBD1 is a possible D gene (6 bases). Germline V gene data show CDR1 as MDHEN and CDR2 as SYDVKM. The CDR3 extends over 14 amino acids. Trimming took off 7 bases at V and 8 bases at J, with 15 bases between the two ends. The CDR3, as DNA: TGTGCCAGCACCCCGATAGGGGGGGATTCACCCCTCCACTTT. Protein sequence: CASTPIGGDSPLHF.

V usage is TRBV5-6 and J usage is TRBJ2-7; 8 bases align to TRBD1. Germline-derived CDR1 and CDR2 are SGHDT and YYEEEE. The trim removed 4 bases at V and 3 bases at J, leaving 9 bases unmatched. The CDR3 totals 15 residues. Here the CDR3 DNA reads TGTGCCAGCAGCCCCCCGACAGGGGCAGACTACGAGCAGTACTTC. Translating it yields CASSPPTGADYEQYF.

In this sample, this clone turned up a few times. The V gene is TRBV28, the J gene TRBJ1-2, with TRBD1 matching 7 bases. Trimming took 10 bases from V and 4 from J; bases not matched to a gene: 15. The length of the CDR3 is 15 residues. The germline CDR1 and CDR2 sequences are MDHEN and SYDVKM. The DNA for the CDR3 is TGTGCCACGGACCGTCGGACAGGCCCATCCTATGGCTACACCTTC. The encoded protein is CATDRRTGPSYGYTF.

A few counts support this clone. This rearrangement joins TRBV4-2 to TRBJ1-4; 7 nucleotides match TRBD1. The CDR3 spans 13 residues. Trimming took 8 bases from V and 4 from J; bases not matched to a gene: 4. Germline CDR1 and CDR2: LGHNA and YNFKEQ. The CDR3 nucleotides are TGTGCCAGCGGCCCAGGGGGTAATGAAAAACTGTTTTTT. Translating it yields CASGPGGNEKLFF.

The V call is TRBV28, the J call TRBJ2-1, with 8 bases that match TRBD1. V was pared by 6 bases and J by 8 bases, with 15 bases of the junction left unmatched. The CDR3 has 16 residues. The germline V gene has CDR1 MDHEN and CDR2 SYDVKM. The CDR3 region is CASSKRQGPNKYEQFF. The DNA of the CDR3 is TGTGCCAGCAGCAAAAGACAGGGGCCTAATAAATATGAGCAGTTCTTC.